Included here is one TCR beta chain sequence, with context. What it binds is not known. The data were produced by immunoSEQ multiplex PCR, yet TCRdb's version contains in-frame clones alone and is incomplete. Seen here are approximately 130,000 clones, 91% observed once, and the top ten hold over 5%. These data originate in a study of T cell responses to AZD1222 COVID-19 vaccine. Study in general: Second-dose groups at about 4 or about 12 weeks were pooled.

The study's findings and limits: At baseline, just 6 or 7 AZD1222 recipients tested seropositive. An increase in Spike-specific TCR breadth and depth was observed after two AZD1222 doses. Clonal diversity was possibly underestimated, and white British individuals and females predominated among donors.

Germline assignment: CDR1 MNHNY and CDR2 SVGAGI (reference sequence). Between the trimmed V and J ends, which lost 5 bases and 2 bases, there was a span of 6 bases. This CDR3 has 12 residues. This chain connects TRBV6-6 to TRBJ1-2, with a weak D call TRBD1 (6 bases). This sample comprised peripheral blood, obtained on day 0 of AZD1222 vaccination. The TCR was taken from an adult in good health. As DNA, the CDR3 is TGTGCCAGCAGTGGACAGAACTATGGCTACACCTTC. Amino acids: CASSGQNYGYTF.